This T cell receptor beta chain came from a study of blood T cell repertoires in COVID-19. Background on the study: Sites across the United States, Italy and Spain contributed samples from acute and convalescent COVID-19. Sources were T cells, B-cell-depleted T cells, or PBMCs; the material itself was cDNA or gDNA.

Per the authors' pipeline: Amplified reference gene primers provided the basis for estimating nucleated cell counts. Clones were read by immunoSEQ multiplex PCR, and TCRdb kept only the in-frame ones, dropping some. The V and J calls and clone size were taken over from that table, and D and trimming were inferred from the DNA. The profile shows fewer than 200,000 clones, about 85% of them singletons. The CDR3 sequence is 15 residues long. Germline loops: CDR1 SGHRS, CDR2 YFSETQ. The V end was cut by 2 bases, the J end by 8 bases, with 19 bases between. This TCR was recovered from a woman aged 55-75 years with COVID-19, enrolled during active disease. Sequencing was done on a sample of peripheral blood. This chain links TRBV5-1 with TRBJ1-2, with a possible D match to TRBD1 (5 bases). The CDR3 DNA follows: TGCGCCAGCAGCTTAGGGGCCAGTCTTGAGGAAGGCTACACCTTC. It translates to CASSLGASLEEGYTF.